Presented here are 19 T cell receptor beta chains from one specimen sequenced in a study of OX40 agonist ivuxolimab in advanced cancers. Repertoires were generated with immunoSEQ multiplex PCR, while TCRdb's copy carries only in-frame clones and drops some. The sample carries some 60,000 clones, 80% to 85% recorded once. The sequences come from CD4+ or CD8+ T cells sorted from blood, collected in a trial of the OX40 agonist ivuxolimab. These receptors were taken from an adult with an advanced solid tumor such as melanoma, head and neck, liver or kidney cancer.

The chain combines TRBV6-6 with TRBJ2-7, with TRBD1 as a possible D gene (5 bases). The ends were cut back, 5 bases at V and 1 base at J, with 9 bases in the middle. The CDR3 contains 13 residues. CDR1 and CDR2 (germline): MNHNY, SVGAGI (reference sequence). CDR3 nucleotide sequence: TGTGCCAGCAGTCCCTCAGGGTCCTACGAGCAGTACTTC. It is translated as CASSPSGSYEQYF.

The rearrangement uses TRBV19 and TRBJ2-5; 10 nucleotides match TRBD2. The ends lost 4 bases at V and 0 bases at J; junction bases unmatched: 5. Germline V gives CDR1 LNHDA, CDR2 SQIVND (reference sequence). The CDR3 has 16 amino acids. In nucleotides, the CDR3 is TGTGCCAGTAGTAACCCTAGCGGGGGCTACCAAGAGACCCAGTACTTC. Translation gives CASSNPSGGYQETQYF.

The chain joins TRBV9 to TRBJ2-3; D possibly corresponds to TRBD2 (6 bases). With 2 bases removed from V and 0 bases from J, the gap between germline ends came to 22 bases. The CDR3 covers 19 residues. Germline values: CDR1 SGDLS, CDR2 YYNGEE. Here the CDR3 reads CASSVAPLGSYTSTDTQYF. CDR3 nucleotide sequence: TGTGCCAGCAGCGTGGCCCCCCTCGGGAGTTACACTAGCACAGATACGCAGTATTTT. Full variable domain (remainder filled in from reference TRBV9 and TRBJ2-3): DSGVTQTPKHLITATGQRVTLRCSPRSGDLSVYWYQQSLDQGLQFLIQYYNGEERAKGNILERFSAQQFPDLHSELNLSSLELGDSALYFCASSVAPLGSYTSTDTQYFGPGTRLTVL.

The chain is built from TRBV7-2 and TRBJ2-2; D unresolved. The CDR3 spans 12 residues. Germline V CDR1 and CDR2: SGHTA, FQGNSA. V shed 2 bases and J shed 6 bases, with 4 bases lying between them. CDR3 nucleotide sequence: TGTGCCAGCAGCTTAAATTCCGGGGAGCTGTTTTTT. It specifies CASSLNSGELFF. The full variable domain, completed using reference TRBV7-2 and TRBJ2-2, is GAGVSQSPSNKVTEKGKDVELRCDPISGHTALYWYRQSLGQGLEFLIYFQGNSAPDKSGLPSDRFSAERTGGSVSTLTIQRTQQEDSAVYLCASSLNSGELFFGEGSRLTVL.

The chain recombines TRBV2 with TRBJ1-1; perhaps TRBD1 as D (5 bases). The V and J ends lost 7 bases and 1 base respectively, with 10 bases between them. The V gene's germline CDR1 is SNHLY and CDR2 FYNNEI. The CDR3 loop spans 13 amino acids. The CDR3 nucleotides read TGTGCCAGCATCAGGGACCCGAACACTGAAGCTTTCTTT. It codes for CASIRDPNTEAFF.

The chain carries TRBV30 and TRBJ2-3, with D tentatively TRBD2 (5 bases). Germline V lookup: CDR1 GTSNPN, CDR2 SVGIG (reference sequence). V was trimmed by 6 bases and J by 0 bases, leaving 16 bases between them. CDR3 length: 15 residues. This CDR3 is CACQSRRVSTDTQYF. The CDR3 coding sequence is TGTGCCTGCCAAAGTAGGCGGGTTAGCACAGATACGCAGTATTTT.

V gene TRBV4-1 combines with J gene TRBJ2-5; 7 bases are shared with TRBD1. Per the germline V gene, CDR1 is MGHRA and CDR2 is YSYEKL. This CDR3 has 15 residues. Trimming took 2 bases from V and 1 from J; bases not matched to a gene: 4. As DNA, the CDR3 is TGCGCCAGCAGCCAAATGGGACAGTCCCAAGAGACCCAGTACTTC. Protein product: CASSQMGQSQETQYF.

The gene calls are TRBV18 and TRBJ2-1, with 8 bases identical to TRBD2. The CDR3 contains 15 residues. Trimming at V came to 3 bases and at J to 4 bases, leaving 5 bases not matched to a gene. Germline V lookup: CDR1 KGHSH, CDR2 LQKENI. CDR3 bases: TGTGCCAGCTCACCCGGGGGGGGCTATTACAATGAGCAGTTCTTC. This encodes CASSPGGGYYNEQFF.

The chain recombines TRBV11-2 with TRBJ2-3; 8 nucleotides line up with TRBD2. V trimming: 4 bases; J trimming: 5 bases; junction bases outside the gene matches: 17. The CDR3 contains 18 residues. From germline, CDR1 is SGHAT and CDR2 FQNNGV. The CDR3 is CASSSMRLGGRYKDTQYF. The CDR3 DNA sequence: TGTGCCAGCAGCTCCATGAGGCTCGGCGGGAGGTACAAAGATACGCAGTATTTT.

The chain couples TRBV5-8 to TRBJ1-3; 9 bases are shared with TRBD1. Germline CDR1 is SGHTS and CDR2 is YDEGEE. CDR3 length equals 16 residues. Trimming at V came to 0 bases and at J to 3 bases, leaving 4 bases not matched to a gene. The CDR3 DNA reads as TGTGCCAGCAGCTTGGGGGACAGGGTCGGTGGAAACACCATATATTTT. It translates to CASSLGDRVGGNTIYF.

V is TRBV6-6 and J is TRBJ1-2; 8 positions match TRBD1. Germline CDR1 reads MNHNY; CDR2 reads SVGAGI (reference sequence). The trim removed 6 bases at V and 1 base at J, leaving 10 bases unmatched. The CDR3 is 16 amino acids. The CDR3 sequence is CASSSEGTGYNYGYTF. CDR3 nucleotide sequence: TGTGCCAGCAGCTCGGAGGGGACAGGTTATAACTATGGCTACACCTTC.

In nucleotides, the CDR3 is TGTGCCAGCAGCTTGTCGCTAGCGGAGGCCCTGGAGACCCAGTACTTC. This encodes CASSLSLAEALETQYF. This chain connects TRBV5-4 to TRBJ2-5; 7 bases line up with TRBD2. The length of the CDR3 is 16 residues. J gave up 5 bases and V 1 base, and 11 bases lay outside the gene matches. Per germline, CDR1 SGHNT and CDR2 YYREEE (reference sequence).

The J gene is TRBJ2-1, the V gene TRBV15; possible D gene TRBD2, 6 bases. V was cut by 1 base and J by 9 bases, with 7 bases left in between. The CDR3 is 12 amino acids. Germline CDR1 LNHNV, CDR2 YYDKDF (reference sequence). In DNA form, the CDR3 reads TGTGCCACCAGCAGAGCCGGGGGTGAGCAGTTCTTC. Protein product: CATSRAGGEQFF.

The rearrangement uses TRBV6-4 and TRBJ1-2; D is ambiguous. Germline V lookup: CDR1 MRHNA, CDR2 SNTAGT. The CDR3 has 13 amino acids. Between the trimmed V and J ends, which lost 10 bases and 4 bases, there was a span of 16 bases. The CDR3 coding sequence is TGTGCCACCAGCCGGGAGGAGGGCTATGGCTACACCTTC. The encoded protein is CATSREEGYGYTF.

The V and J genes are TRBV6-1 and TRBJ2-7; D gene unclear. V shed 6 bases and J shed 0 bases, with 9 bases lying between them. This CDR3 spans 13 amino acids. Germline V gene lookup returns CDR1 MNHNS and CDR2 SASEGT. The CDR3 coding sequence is TGTGCCAGCAGGGGCGAACTCTCCTACGAGCAGTACTTC. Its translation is CASRGELSYEQYF.

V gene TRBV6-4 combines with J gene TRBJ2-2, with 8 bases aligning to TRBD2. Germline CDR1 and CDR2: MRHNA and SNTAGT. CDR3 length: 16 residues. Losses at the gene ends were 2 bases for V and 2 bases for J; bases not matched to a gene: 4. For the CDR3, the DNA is TGTGCCAGCAGTGACGGGCTAGCGGGTAACACCGGGGAGCTGTTTTTT. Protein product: CASSDGLAGNTGELFF.

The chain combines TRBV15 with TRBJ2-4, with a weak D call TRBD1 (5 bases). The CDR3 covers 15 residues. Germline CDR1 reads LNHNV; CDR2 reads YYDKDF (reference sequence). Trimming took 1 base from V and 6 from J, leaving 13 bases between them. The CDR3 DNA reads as TGTGCCACCAGCAGAGCAGGGCCTGGAGTAAACATTCAGTACTTC. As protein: CATSRAGPGVNIQYF.

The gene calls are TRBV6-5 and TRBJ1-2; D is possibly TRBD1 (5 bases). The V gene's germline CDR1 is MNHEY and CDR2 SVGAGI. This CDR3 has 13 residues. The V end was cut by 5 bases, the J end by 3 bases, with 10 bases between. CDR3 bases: TGTGCCAGCAGTCGGGGCGGGGACTATGGCTACACCTTC. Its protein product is CASSRGGDYGYTF.

As DNA, the CDR3 is TGTGCCAGCAGCCCGGACAGTAATCAGCCCCAGCATTTT. It translates to CASSPDSNQPQHF. V usage is TRBV9 and J usage is TRBJ1-5, with D perhaps TRBD1 (6 bases). CDR1 and CDR2 (germline): SGDLS, YYNGEE. The CDR3 extends over 13 amino acids. V shed 4 bases and J shed 4 bases, with 9 bases lying between them.